The 14 T cell receptor beta chains below all came from one sample that was sequenced in a study of T cell responses to AZD1222 COVID-19 vaccine. The protocol was immunoSEQ multiplex PCR, while the TCRdb copy is restricted to in-frame clones and leaves out a portion. The sample carries 150,000 to 200,000 clones, about nine tenths recorded once. Sequences were derived from peripheral blood, sampled 28 days after the second AZD1222 dose. These receptors originate from an adult who received the AZD1222 COVID-19 vaccine.

This chain links TRBV23-1 with TRBJ1-2, with no clear D. TRBV23-1 is noted as an ORF with a role that remains uncertain. This CDR3 is 9 amino acids long. Trimming took 8 bases from V and 13 from J, leaving 11 bases between them. This chain's CDR3 is CASRGQCTF. In nucleotides, the CDR3 is TGCGCCAGCCGGGGTCAGTGCACCTTC.

The table lists this clone with a few counts. This chain uses TRBV10-3 with TRBJ2-3; D tentatively fits TRBD1 or TRBD2 (5 bases each). The CDR3 spans 15 residues. With 6 bases removed from V and 3 bases from J, the gap between germline ends came to 16 bases. Germline assignment: CDR1 ENHRY and CDR2 SYGVKD. The CDR3 DNA follows: TGTGCCATCAGGGACTCCCGGGACCGTACAGATACGCAGTATTTT. Encoded protein: CAIRDSRDRTDTQYF.

This chain joins TRBV5-1 and TRBJ2-1; D remains unclear. Germline CDR1 SGHRS, CDR2 YFSETQ. The CDR3 runs to 13 residues. V lost 2 bases to trimming and J lost 5 bases, with 8 bases between them. The CDR3 DNA is TGCGCCAGCAGCTTTAACACTAACAATGAGCAGTTCTTC. It codes for CASSFNTNNEQFF. The variable domain in full, completed from reference TRBV5-1 and TRBJ2-1, reads KAGVTQTPRYLIKTRGQQVTLSCSPISGHRSVSWYQQTPGQGLQFLFEYFSETQRNKGNFPGRFSGRQFSNSRSEMNVSTLELGDSALYLCASSFNTNNEQFFGPGTRLTVL.

The V and J genes are TRBV19 and TRBJ2-3, with D possibly being TRBD1 (6 bases). There are 13 residues in the CDR3. Germline V gene lookup returns CDR1 LNHDA and CDR2 SQIVND (reference sequence). The ends were cut back, 8 bases at V and 0 bases at J, with 9 bases in the middle. CDR3 coding DNA: TGTGCCAGTCGGACAGCCAGCACAGATACGCAGTATTTT. Its protein is CASRTASTDTQYF.

J is TRBJ1-3 and V is TRBV11-2; D not certain. The germline V gene has CDR1 SGHAT and CDR2 FQNNGV. This CDR3 is 15 amino acids long. Deletions cut 2 bases from V and 2 bases from J, with 10 bases between. CDR3 DNA sequence: TGTGCCAGCAGCTTACTAAAAGTAGCTGGAAACACCATATATTTT. Its translation is CASSLLKVAGNTIYF.

The chain links TRBV7-9 to TRBJ2-1, with D perhaps TRBD1 (7 bases). The CDR3 covers 16 residues. Germline assignment: CDR1 SEHNR and CDR2 FQNEAQ (reference sequence). V was trimmed by 4 bases and J by 9 bases, leaving 22 bases between them. The DNA for the CDR3 is TGTGCCAGCAGCTCCGTAGGGGGCCTGGCGGGGACTGAGCAGTTCTTC. Amino acid sequence: CASSSVGGLAGTEQFF.

This rearrangement joins TRBV7-8 to TRBJ2-7; 10 bases fit TRBD2. Losses at the gene ends were 5 bases for V and 0 bases for J; bases not matched to a gene: 7. Germline CDR1 SGHVS, CDR2 FQNEAQ. This CDR3 has 16 residues. The CDR3: CASSGLAGVISYEQYF. The DNA of the CDR3 is TGTGCCAGCAGCGGTCTAGCGGGAGTAATCTCCTACGAGCAGTACTTC.

The chain combines TRBV3-1 (or the pseudogene TRBV3-2) with TRBJ1-6; 9 nucleotides match TRBD1. V trimming: 5 bases; J trimming: 8 bases; junction bases outside the gene matches: 4. The V gene's germline CDR1 is LGHDT and CDR2 YNNKEL (reference sequence). The CDR3 covers 14 residues. This chain's CDR3 is CASSTGGAHSPLHF. CDR3 in DNA: TGTGCCAGCAGCACAGGGGGCGCGCATTCACCCCTCCACTTT.

The J gene is TRBJ2-7, the V gene TRBV29-1, with D unresolved. V lost 1 base to trimming and J lost 7 bases, with 14 bases between them. From germline, CDR1 is SQVTM and CDR2 ANQGSEA. This CDR3 spans 13 amino acids. In DNA form, the CDR3 reads TGCAGCGTTGAAGGTCAGGCCCCCTTAGAGCAGTACTTC. This translates into CSVEGQAPLEQYF.

V usage is TRBV21-1 and J usage is TRBJ2-7; the table's D call, TRBD1, was not checked against the DNA. TRBV21-1 is an annotated pseudogene. The CDR3 is made up of 16 amino acids. CDR3 sequence (DNA): TGTGCCAGCAGCCACTCTACAGGGGGAGGGCCGAGGGAGCAGTACTTC. The encoded protein is CASSHSTGGGPREQYF.

The chain joins TRBV30 to TRBJ1-2; 9 nucleotides match TRBD1. The CDR3 runs to 15 residues. Germline CDR1 reads GTSNPN; CDR2 reads SVGIG (reference sequence). V was clipped by 5 bases and J by 8 bases; unmatched bases: 15. The CDR3, as DNA: TGTGCCTGGGCGGGTGGGGGACAGGGATCATTCGGCTACACCTTC. It codes for CAWAGGGQGSFGYTF.

This chain links TRBV4-2 with TRBJ1-5; 7 bases map to TRBD1. Germline-derived CDR1 and CDR2 are LGHNA and YNFKEQ. CDR3 size: 14 residues. With V trimmed by 1 base and J by 5 bases, 2 bases remained unmatched. The CDR3, as DNA: TGTGCCAGCAGCCAAGGGCAGGGGGATCAGCCCCAGCATTTT. Its translation is CASSQGQGDQPQHF.

The rearrangement joins TRBV29-1 to TRBJ2-1; 12 positions match TRBD2. The J segment lost 0 bases and the V segment lost 7 bases, leaving 4 bases of the junction unmatched. CDR3 length equals 15 residues. Per germline, CDR1 SQVTM and CDR2 ANQGSEA. The CDR3 protein is CSASSGRASYNEQFF. CDR3 bases: TGCAGCGCCTCTAGCGGGAGGGCCTCCTACAATGAGCAGTTCTTC.

In the case of this clone: The same CDR3 can be traced to other DNA sequences in this sample. The chain employs TRBV27 and TRBJ2-7, with D perhaps TRBD1 or TRBD2 (5 bases each). The CDR3 spans 13 residues. Trimming stripped 2 bases from V and 0 bases from J, with 5 bases between. CDR1 is MNHEY, CDR2 SMNVEV, per germline (reference sequence). The CDR3 DNA follows: TGTGCCAGCAGTTTAGGGGGCTCCTACGAGCAGTACTTC. Residues: CASSLGGSYEQYF.